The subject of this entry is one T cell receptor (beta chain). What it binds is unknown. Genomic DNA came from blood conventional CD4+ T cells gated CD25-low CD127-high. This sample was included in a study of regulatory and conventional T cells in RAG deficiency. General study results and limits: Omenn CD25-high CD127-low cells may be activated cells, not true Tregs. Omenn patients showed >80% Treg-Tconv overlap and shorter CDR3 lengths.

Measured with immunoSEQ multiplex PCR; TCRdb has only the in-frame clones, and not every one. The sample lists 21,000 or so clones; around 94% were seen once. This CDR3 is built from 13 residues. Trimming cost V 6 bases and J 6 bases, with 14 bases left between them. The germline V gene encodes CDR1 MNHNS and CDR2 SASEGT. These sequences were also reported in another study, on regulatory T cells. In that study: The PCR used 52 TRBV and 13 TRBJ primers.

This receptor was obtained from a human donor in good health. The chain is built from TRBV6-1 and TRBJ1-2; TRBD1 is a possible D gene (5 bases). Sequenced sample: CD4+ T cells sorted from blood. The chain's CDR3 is CASRVDRADGYTF. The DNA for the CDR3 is TGTGCCAGCAGGGTCGACAGAGCCGATGGCTACACCTTC.